This T cell receptor beta chain was captured in a study of shared clonotypes between healthy human individuals. Sorted subsets were amplified in replicate PCRs using about 210 ng DNA, tens of thousands of T cell genomes. Profiled with immunoSEQ multiplex PCR; TCRdb holds only in-frame clones, not every one. Here the sample spans almost 750,000 clones, approximately 72% being singletons. Donors comprised only Caucasian adults living in Nashville, Tennessee. Both subsets, CD45RA+ naive and CD45RA-negative memory, were split from the CD4+ cells. The TCR sequence derives from a young woman in good health. The sample comprised memory CD4+ T cells sorted from blood. Subset noted: CD45RA-negative fraction.

CDR3 region: CASTPRDPQGYNEQFF. The CDR3 DNA is TGTGCCAGTACCCCCCGGGACCCACAAGGCTACAATGAGCAGTTCTTC. The J gene is TRBJ2-1, the V gene TRBV19; either TRBD1 or TRBD2 may fit D (5 bases each). Germline V gives CDR1 LNHDA, CDR2 SQIVND (reference sequence). Trimming pared 7 bases from V and 3 bases from J, leaving 19 bases between. The CDR3 is made up of 16 amino acids.